These T cell receptor beta chains were read from a single sample in a study of T cells in Graves' hyperthyroidism and ophthalmopathy. Via MiXCR, TCRdb re-called the multiplex PCR reads, giving one row per CDR3 protein. The sample contains some 600,000 distinct CDR3 sequences, 11% to 15% of which appear only once. Sequenced input: blood. These TCRs come from a woman aged 25 to 39 with Graves' hyperthyroidism that later progressed to Graves' ophthalmopathy. CDR3s include the opening cysteine and the closing phenylalanine or tryptophan. The D gene is left open where the match is weak. Rows give clone size only sometimes, using once, few, many, or a class for an expanded clone.

clone_size: few; v_call: TRBV7-2; j_call: TRBJ2-5; d_call: TRBD2; cdr3_nt: TGTGCCAGCAGCACACCGGGACTAGCGGGAGCCCTCCTTGGGCAAGAGACCCAGTACTTC; cdr3_aa: CASSTPGLAGALLGQETQYF
clone_size: many; v_call: TRBV18; j_call: TRBJ2-1; d_call: .; cdr3_nt: TGTGCCAGCTCACGAGCTTCCCTTGAGCAGTTCTTC; cdr3_aa: CASSRASLEQFF
clone_size: .; v_call: TRBV5-1; j_call: TRBJ2-7; d_call: .; cdr3_nt: TGCGCCAGCAGCTTGGCGGAGGGGCCCACCTACGAGCAGTACTTC; cdr3_aa: CASSLAEGPTYEQYF
clone_size: few; v_call: TRBV7-7; j_call: TRBJ2-3; d_call: .; cdr3_nt: TGTGCTAGCAGCTTAGGAGTTCGGGGAGCGTCAGATACGCAGTATTTT; cdr3_aa: CASSLGVRGASDTQYF
clone_size: .; v_call: TRBV3-1; j_call: TRBJ2-2; d_call: .; cdr3_nt: TGTGCCAGCACCCTGCAGACGGTGAGCGGGGAGCTGTTTTTT; cdr3_aa: CASTLQTVSGELFF
clone_size: .; v_call: TRBV19; j_call: TRBJ2-1; d_call: TRBD1; cdr3_nt: TGTGCCAGTTCCACAGGGGCTCCGGACAATGAGCAGTTCTTC; cdr3_aa: CASSTGAPDNEQFF
clone_size: many; v_call: TRBV3-1; j_call: TRBJ2-5; d_call: .; cdr3_nt: TGTGCCAGCAGCCAAAACCCGGGACTCCGAGCGGAGACCCAGTACTTC; cdr3_aa: CASSQNPGLRAETQYF
clone_size: many; v_call: TRBV6-1; j_call: TRBJ1-3; d_call: .; cdr3_nt: TGTGCCAGCAGTGAAGTTGGTCCACTCTTCTCTGGAAACACCATATATTTT; cdr3_aa: CASSEVGPLFSGNTIYF
clone_size: .; v_call: TRBV10-2; j_call: TRBJ1-2; d_call: .; cdr3_nt: TGCGCCAGCAGTGAGTCAAAGACTATGAGCTATGGCTACACCTTC; cdr3_aa: CASSESKTMSYGYTF
clone_size: many; v_call: TRBV3-1; j_call: TRBJ2-7; d_call: .; cdr3_nt: TGTGCCAGCAGCCAAGCCCACGAGCAGTACTTC; cdr3_aa: CASSQAHEQYF
clone_size: .; v_call: TRBV12-3/TRBV12-4; j_call: TRBJ1-5; d_call: TRBD1; cdr3_nt: TGTGCCAGCAGTTCCCCCAGGGGGCGGCCCCAGCATTTT; cdr3_aa: CASSSPRGRPQHF
clone_size: .; v_call: TRBV27; j_call: TRBJ2-7; d_call: .; cdr3_nt: TGTGCCAGCAGTTTATCGTGGGCTGACTACGAGCAGTACTTC; cdr3_aa: CASSLSWADYEQYF
clone_size: many; v_call: TRBV19; j_call: TRBJ1-1; d_call: .; cdr3_nt: TGTGCCAGTAGTATGAACGCAGGGCCTGGAACTGAAGCTTTCTTT; cdr3_aa: CASSMNAGPGTEAFF
clone_size: many; v_call: TRBV12-3/TRBV12-4; j_call: TRBJ1-2; d_call: TRBD1; cdr3_nt: TGTGCCAGCAGCCCTGACAGGGTTGCCTATGGCTACACCTTC; cdr3_aa: CASSPDRVAYGYTF
clone_size: many; v_call: TRBV12-3/TRBV12-4; j_call: TRBJ1-2; d_call: .; cdr3_nt: TGTGCCAGCAGTCCGCGACAGGTTGACGGCTACACCTTC; cdr3_aa: CASSPRQVDGYTF
clone_size: few; v_call: TRBV9; j_call: TRBJ2-7; d_call: TRBD2; cdr3_nt: TGTGCCAGCAACAACAAAGCGGGGGGGAGCTACGAGCAGTACTTC; cdr3_aa: CASNNKAGGSYEQYF
clone_size: many; v_call: TRBV5-8; j_call: TRBJ2-1; d_call: .; cdr3_nt: TGTGCCAGCAGCTTATGGGCTACCACCTACAATGAGCAGTTCTTC; cdr3_aa: CASSLWATTYNEQFF
clone_size: few; v_call: TRBV19; j_call: TRBJ1-1; d_call: .; cdr3_nt: TGTGCCAGTATTCACGAGGGCCCGGGTGAAGCTTTCTTT; cdr3_aa: CASIHEGPGEAFF
clone_size: .; v_call: TRBV19; j_call: TRBJ1-2; d_call: .; cdr3_nt: TGTGCCAGTGCCTCTCCATCCTCTCCCGGGGAATACTATGGCTACACCTTC; cdr3_aa: CASASPSSPGEYYGYTF
clone_size: many; v_call: TRBV18; j_call: TRBJ1-1; d_call: .; cdr3_nt: TGTGCCAGCAGCCCACCAAACACTGAAGCTTTCTTT; cdr3_aa: CASSPPNTEAFF
clone_size: .; v_call: TRBV30; j_call: TRBJ2-2; d_call: TRBD2; cdr3_nt: TGTGCCTGGAGTGTGTCGTGGGCTAGCGGGAGTGGCGGGGAGCTGTTTTTT; cdr3_aa: CAWSVSWASGSGGELFF
clone_size: many; v_call: TRBV12-3/TRBV12-4; j_call: TRBJ2-7; d_call: TRBD2; cdr3_nt: TGTGCCAGCAGTTTAACTAGCGGCGCTCCGGGAGAGCAGTACTTC; cdr3_aa: CASSLTSGAPGEQYF
clone_size: few; v_call: TRBV11-3; j_call: TRBJ2-1; d_call: TRBD2; cdr3_nt: TGTGCCAGCAGCTTCCTCTTCGGGACTACCGACAATGAGCAGTTCTTC; cdr3_aa: CASSFLFGTTDNEQFF
clone_size: many; v_call: TRBV28; j_call: TRBJ1-2; d_call: .; cdr3_nt: TGTGCCAGCAGTTTAATGGGTAACTATGGCTACACCTTC; cdr3_aa: CASSLMGNYGYTF
clone_size: many; v_call: TRBV29-1; j_call: TRBJ1-4; d_call: TRBD1; cdr3_nt: TGCAGCGTCCATGGGCTTGACAGGGGGATTGAAAAACTGTTTTTT; cdr3_aa: CSVHGLDRGIEKLFF
clone_size: many; v_call: TRBV18; j_call: TRBJ2-1; d_call: .; cdr3_nt: TGTGCCAGCTCACCACACGGCAATGAGCAGTTCTTC; cdr3_aa: CASSPHGNEQFF
clone_size: .; v_call: TRBV29-1; j_call: TRBJ2-6; d_call: TRBD1; cdr3_nt: TGCAGCGTTGAAGATGTTCGGGACAGATCCTCTGGGGCCAACGTCCTGACTTTC; cdr3_aa: CSVEDVRDRSSGANVLTF
clone_size: .; v_call: TRBV2; j_call: TRBJ2-5; d_call: TRBD2; cdr3_nt: TGTGCCATCAGTGGCCAAGCGGGAGGGCCGGGAGAGACCCAGTACTTC; cdr3_aa: CAISGQAGGPGETQYF
clone_size: .; v_call: TRBV11-3; j_call: TRBJ2-6; d_call: .; cdr3_nt: TGTGCCAGCAGCTTACCCATGGGCGCCGGGACCAACGTCCTGACTTTC; cdr3_aa: CASSLPMGAGTNVLTF
clone_size: .; v_call: TRBV5-8; j_call: TRBJ2-7; d_call: .; cdr3_nt: TGTGCCAGCAGCTTGGGACTTATAACCTACGAGCAGTACTTC; cdr3_aa: CASSLGLITYEQYF
clone_size: .; v_call: TRBV7-9; j_call: TRBJ1-1; d_call: .; cdr3_nt: TGTGCCAGCAGCTCCATTAGCGGACGGAATAACACTGAAGCTTTCTTT; cdr3_aa: CASSSISGRNNTEAFF
clone_size: many; v_call: TRBV24-1; j_call: TRBJ2-3; d_call: .; cdr3_nt: TGTGCCACCAGTGATAGGAAAGGGGATTTTGCAGATACGCAGTATTTT; cdr3_aa: CATSDRKGDFADTQYF
clone_size: many; v_call: TRBV11-2; j_call: TRBJ2-7; d_call: .; cdr3_nt: TGTGCCAGCAGCTTAGATCTGCGCCGAACCTACGAGCAGTACTTC; cdr3_aa: CASSLDLRRTYEQYF
clone_size: .; v_call: TRBV25-1; j_call: TRBJ1-1; d_call: .; cdr3_nt: TGTGCCAGCAGTGAACCCGCGCCCCGAGGGGTCGTGTCTGAAGCTTTCTTT; cdr3_aa: CASSEPAPRGVVSEAFF
clone_size: few; v_call: TRBV7-8; j_call: TRBJ2-7; d_call: TRBD2; cdr3_nt: TGTGCCAGCAGCTCCTCCGCTGGACTAGCGGGAGCGAGGTACGAGCAGTACTTC; cdr3_aa: CASSSSAGLAGARYEQYF
clone_size: .; v_call: TRBV10-3; j_call: TRBJ1-1; d_call: TRBD1; cdr3_nt: TGTGCCATCAGTCCCGACAGGGGGGGAACTGAAGCTTTCTTT; cdr3_aa: CAISPDRGGTEAFF
clone_size: many; v_call: TRBV20-1; j_call: TRBJ2-3; d_call: .; cdr3_nt: TGCAGTGCTGGTCCCCAGACAGATACGCAGTATTTT; cdr3_aa: CSAGPQTDTQYF
clone_size: many; v_call: TRBV28; j_call: TRBJ2-7; d_call: .; cdr3_nt: TGTGCCAGCCCCGGGCCTGAAGGTGAGCAGTACTTC; cdr3_aa: CASPGPEGEQYF
clone_size: few; v_call: TRBV28; j_call: TRBJ1-2; d_call: .; cdr3_nt: TGTGCCAGCAGTGGGCTGGGGCAGGGCCTCTATGGCTACACCTTC; cdr3_aa: CASSGLGQGLYGYTF
clone_size: .; v_call: TRBV18; j_call: TRBJ1-5; d_call: .; cdr3_nt: TGTGCCAGCTCACCAATTTCCCGGACAGACAATCAGCCCCAGCATTTT; cdr3_aa: CASSPISRTDNQPQHF
clone_size: many; v_call: TRBV6-1; j_call: TRBJ2-7; d_call: TRBD2; cdr3_nt: TGTGCCAGCAGTCTAGCGGGAGGATCTGGGCAGTACTTC; cdr3_aa: CASSLAGGSGQYF
clone_size: many; v_call: TRBV29-1; j_call: TRBJ1-1; d_call: .; cdr3_nt: TGCAGTGCCCGATTTGAGGTGAACACTGAAGCTTTCTTT; cdr3_aa: CSARFEVNTEAFF
clone_size: many; v_call: TRBV7-3; j_call: TRBJ1-6; d_call: TRBD1; cdr3_nt: TGTGCCAGCAGCGGGCAGGGGGCGCGTGATTCACCCCTCCACTTT; cdr3_aa: CASSGQGARDSPLHF
clone_size: few; v_call: TRBV6-5; j_call: TRBJ2-1; d_call: TRBD2; cdr3_nt: TGTGCCAGCAGTTACTCCCTCGCGGGAGTCTACAATGAGCAGTTCTTC; cdr3_aa: CASSYSLAGVYNEQFF
clone_size: .; v_call: TRBV19; j_call: TRBJ2-7; d_call: .; cdr3_nt: TGTGCCAGTAGTATGCGCGGATTCTCCTACGAGCAGTACTTC; cdr3_aa: CASSMRGFSYEQYF
clone_size: .; v_call: TRBV27; j_call: TRBJ1-3; d_call: .; cdr3_nt: TGTGCCAGCCTTTGGTCTTGGCGAAACACCATATATTTT; cdr3_aa: CASLWSWRNTIYF
clone_size: .; v_call: TRBV6-1; j_call: TRBJ1-2; d_call: .; cdr3_nt: TGTGCCAGCAGGCCAACGGGGGGCGGTTATGGCTACACCTTC; cdr3_aa: CASRPTGGGYGYTF
clone_size: many; v_call: TRBV6-2/TRBV6-3; j_call: TRBJ2-5; d_call: .; cdr3_nt: TGTGCCAGCAGTTACCAGGGGTCAGGGTTAGAGACCCAGTACTTC; cdr3_aa: CASSYQGSGLETQYF
clone_size: .; v_call: TRBV30; j_call: TRBJ2-1; d_call: TRBD1; cdr3_nt: TGTGCCTGGACCCGGGACAGAAAGGTCAATGAGCAGTTCTTC; cdr3_aa: CAWTRDRKVNEQFF
clone_size: few; v_call: TRBV10-3; j_call: TRBJ2-7; d_call: TRBD1; cdr3_nt: TGTGCCATCAGTGACCACGCCAGGGGGCGCACCTACGAGCAGTACTTC; cdr3_aa: CAISDHARGRTYEQYF
clone_size: .; v_call: TRBV2; j_call: TRBJ2-1; d_call: .; cdr3_nt: TGTGCCAGCGGGGCGGGCCTAAATGAGCAGTTCTTC; cdr3_aa: CASGAGLNEQFF
clone_size: .; v_call: TRBV5-1; j_call: TRBJ2-1; d_call: TRBD2; cdr3_nt: TGCGCCAGCAGCTTGTGGACTAGCGGGAGTATTAATGAGCAGTTCTTC; cdr3_aa: CASSLWTSGSINEQFF
clone_size: few; v_call: TRBV9; j_call: TRBJ2-7; d_call: .; cdr3_nt: TGTGCCAGCAGCGCAAGGGACGGCTTCTCCTACGAGCAGTACTTC; cdr3_aa: CASSARDGFSYEQYF